This T cell receptor (beta chain) was profiled in a study of persistence of HIV-infected CD4 T cells. Study-wide results and limits: Degenerate expanded CDR3beta sequences were enriched among CMV- and Gag-responding cells.

As to this clone: Antigen: not known.

Nonspecific anti-CD3/anti-CD28 bead stimulation represents the broad CD4+ T cell repertoire. CD4+ T cells upregulating both CD40 ligand and CD69 were sorted as responding cells. PBMCs were depleted of CD8+ T cells before stimulation. The libraries were made with immunoSEQ version 4 in survey mode. Genomic DNA was diluted to 10 ng/uL, up to roughly 1 ug per sample. This table comes from immunoSEQ multiplex PCR, and its TCRdb copy is limited to in-frame clones, with some not included. The sample holds 35,000 to 40,000 clones; over 80% are singletons and the top ten take roughly 1.3%. This clonotype was sampled from an adult man with HIV who was CMV-seropositive. Specimen: CD4+ T cells sorted from PBMCs after roughly 17-hour stimulation, collected from a patient who received antiretroviral therapy.

CDR3: CASSEVARQSEAFF. The DNA for the CDR3 is TGTGCCAGCAGTGAAGTCGCTCGACAGTCAGAAGCTTTCTTT. The chain uses TRBV2 and TRBJ1-1; the D gene is possibly TRBD1 (5 bases). The CDR3 runs to 14 residues. Trimming took off 1 base at V and 8 bases at J, with 14 bases between the two ends. Germline V gene data show CDR1 as SNHLY and CDR2 as FYNNEI.